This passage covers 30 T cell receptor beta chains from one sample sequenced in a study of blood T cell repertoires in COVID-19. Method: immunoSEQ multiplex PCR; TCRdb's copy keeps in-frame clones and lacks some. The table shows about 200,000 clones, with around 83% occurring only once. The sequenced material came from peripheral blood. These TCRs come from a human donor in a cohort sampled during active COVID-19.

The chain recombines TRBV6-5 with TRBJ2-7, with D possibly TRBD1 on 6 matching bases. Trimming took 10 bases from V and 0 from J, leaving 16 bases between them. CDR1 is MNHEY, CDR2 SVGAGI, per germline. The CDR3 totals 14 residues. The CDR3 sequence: CATRTDANSYEQYF. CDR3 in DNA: TGTGCCACTCGGACAGACGCTAACTCCTACGAGCAGTACTTC.

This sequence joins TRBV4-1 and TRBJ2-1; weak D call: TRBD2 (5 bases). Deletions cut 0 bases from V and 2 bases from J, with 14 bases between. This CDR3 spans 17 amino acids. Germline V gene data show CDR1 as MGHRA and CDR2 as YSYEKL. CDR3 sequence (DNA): TGCGCCAGCAGCCAAGATAGCCGACTACACCCCTACAATGAGCAGTTCTTC. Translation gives CASSQDSRLHPYNEQFF.

CDR3 amino acids: CASSLAGQSYEQYF. The CDR3 nucleotides are TGTGCCAGCAGCTTAGCGGGACAATCCTACGAGCAGTACTTC. This chain connects TRBV7-8 to TRBJ2-7, with TRBD1 as a possible D gene (6 bases). Germline-derived CDR1 and CDR2 are SGHVS and FQNEAQ. Trimming took 0 bases from V and 1 from J, leaving 7 bases between them. The CDR3 is 14 amino acids. Filled out from reference TRBV7-8 and TRBJ2-7, the complete variable domain reads GAGVSQSPRYKVAKRGQDVALRCDPISGHVSLFWYQQALGQGPEFLTYFQNEAQLDKSGLPSDRFFAERPEGSVSTLKIQRTQQEDSAVYLCASSLAGQSYEQYFGPGTRLTVT.

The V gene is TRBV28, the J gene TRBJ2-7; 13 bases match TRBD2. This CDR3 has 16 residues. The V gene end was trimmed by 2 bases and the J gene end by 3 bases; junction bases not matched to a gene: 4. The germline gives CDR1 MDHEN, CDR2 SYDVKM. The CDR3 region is CASSLQTSGGIYEQYF. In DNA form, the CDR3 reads TGTGCCAGCAGTTTACAGACTAGCGGGGGGATCTACGAGCAGTACTTC.

CDR3 sequence: CASRERATDTQYF. CDR3 nucleotides: TGTGCCAGCAGGGAGCGGGCCACAGATACGCAGTATTTT. V gene TRBV2 combines with J gene TRBJ2-3; TRBD2 is a possible D gene (6 bases). Per the germline V gene, CDR1 is SNHLY and CDR2 is FYNNEI. The CDR3 runs to 13 residues. V shed 6 bases and J shed 2 bases, with 9 bases lying between them.

The CDR3 reads CASSLDSRQPQHF. The CDR3 DNA is TGCGCCAGCAGCTTGGATTCGCGGCAGCCCCAGCATTTT. The rearrangement links TRBV5-1 to TRBJ1-5, with unresolved D. The CDR3 consists of 13 residues. CDR1 is SGHRS and CDR2 is YFSETQ in the germline V gene. Trimming removed 0 bases from V and 7 bases from J, with 8 bases in between.

Here the CDR3 reads CASTERRAGSYNEQFF. The CDR3 DNA reads as TGTGCCAGCACCGAGAGGAGGGCCGGCTCCTACAATGAGCAGTTCTTC. The chain recombines TRBV28 with TRBJ2-1, with a weak D call TRBD2 (6 bases). This CDR3 is 16 amino acids long. Germline lookup yields CDR1 MDHEN and CDR2 SYDVKM. With 7 bases removed from V and 0 bases from J, the gap between germline ends came to 16 bases.

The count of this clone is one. CDR3 coding DNA: TGTGCCAGCAGGAAAACCAGACAGGGGCAAGAGACCCAGTACTTC. Its translation: CASRKTRQGQETQYF. The J gene is TRBJ2-5, the V gene TRBV7-8; 8 positions match TRBD1. J was trimmed by 2 bases and V by 6 bases; bases with no gene match: 8. This CDR3 is 15 amino acids long. The germline V gene has CDR1 SGHVS and CDR2 FQNEAQ.

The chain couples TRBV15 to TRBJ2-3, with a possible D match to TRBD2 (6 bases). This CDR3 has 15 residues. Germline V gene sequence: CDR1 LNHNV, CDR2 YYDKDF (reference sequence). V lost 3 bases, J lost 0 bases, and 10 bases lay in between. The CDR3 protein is CATSRGSGSTDTQYF. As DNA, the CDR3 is TGTGCCACCAGCAGGGGTAGCGGAAGCACAGATACGCAGTATTTT.

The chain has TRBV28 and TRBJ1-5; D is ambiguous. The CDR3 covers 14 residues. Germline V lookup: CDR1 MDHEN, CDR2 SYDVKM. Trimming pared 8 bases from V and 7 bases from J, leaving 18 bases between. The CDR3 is CASRFTGYEQPQHF. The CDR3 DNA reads TGTGCCAGCCGGTTTACGGGATATGAGCAGCCCCAGCATTTT.

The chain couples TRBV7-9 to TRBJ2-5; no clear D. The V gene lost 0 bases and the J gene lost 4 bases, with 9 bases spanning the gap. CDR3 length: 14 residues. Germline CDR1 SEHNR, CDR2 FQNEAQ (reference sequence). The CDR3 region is CASSLALRGETQYF. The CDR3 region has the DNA TGTGCCAGCAGCTTAGCGCTCAGAGGAGAGACCCAGTACTTC.

In DNA, the CDR3 is TGTGCCAGCAGCCCCTCGATTGGCGGGCGCGAGCAGTACTTC. Translating gives CASSPSIGGREQYF. The V call is TRBV7-2, the J call TRBJ2-7; D is perhaps TRBD2 (5 bases). CDR3 length equals 14 residues. The ends were cut back, 5 bases at V and 6 bases at J, with 17 bases in the middle. Germline CDR1 SGHTA, CDR2 FQGNSA. The variable domain in full, completed from reference TRBV7-2 and TRBJ2-7, reads GAGVSQSPSNKVTEKGKDVELRCDPISGHTALYWYRQSLGQGLEFLIYFQGNSAPDKSGLPSDRFSAERTGGSVSTLTIQRTQQEDSAVYLCASSPSIGGREQYFGPGTRLTVT.

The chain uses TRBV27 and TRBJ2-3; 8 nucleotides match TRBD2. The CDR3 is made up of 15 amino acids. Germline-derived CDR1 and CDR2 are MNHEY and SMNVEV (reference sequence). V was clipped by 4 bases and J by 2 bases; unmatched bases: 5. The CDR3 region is CASSWTSRNTDTQYF. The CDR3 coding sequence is TGTGCCAGCAGTTGGACTAGCAGAAACACAGATACGCAGTATTTT.

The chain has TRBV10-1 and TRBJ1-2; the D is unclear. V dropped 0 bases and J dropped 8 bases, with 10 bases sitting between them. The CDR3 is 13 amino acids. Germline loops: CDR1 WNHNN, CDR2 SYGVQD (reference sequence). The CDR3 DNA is TGCGCCAGCAGTGAGTCTCGGGTTTGGGGCTACACCTTC. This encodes CASSESRVWGYTF.

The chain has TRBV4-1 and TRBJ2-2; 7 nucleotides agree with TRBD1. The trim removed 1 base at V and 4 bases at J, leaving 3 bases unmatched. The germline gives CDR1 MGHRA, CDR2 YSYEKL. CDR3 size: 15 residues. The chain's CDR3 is CASSQVRGSTGELFF. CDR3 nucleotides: TGCGCCAGCAGCCAAGTCAGGGGGAGCACCGGGGAGCTGTTTTTT.

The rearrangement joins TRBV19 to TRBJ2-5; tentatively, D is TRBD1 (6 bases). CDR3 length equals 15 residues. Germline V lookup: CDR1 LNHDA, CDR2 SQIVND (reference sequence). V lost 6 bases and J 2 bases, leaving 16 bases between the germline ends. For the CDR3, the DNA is TGTGCCAGTAGCATGGGCAGGGGCACTCAAGAGACCCAGTACTTC. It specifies CASSMGRGTQETQYF.

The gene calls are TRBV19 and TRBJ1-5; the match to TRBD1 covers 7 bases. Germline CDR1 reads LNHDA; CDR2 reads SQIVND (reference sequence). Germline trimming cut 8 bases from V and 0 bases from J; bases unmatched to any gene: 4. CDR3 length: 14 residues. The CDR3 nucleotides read TGTGCCAGTTGGGACAGCTATAGCAATCAGCCCCAGCATTTT. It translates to CASWDSYSNQPQHF.

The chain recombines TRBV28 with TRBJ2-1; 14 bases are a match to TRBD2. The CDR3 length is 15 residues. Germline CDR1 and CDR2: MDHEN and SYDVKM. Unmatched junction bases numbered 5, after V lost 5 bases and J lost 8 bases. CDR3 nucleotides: TGTGCCAGCAGTATCCGACTAGCGGGGGGGTATGAGCAGTTCTTC. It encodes CASSIRLAGGYEQFF.

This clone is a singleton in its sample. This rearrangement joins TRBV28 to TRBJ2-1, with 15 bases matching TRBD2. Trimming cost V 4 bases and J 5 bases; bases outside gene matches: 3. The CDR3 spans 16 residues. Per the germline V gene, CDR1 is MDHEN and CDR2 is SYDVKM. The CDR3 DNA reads TGTGCCAGCAGTTCAGGACTAGCGGGAGGGCACAATGAGCAGTTCTTC. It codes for CASSSGLAGGHNEQFF.

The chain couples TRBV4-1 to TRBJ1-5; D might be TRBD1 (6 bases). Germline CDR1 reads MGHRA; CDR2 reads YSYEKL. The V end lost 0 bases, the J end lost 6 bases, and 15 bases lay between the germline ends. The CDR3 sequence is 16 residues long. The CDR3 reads CASSQDRGGAGQPQHF. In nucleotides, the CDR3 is TGCGCCAGCAGCCAAGATCGCGGGGGCGCGGGTCAGCCCCAGCATTTT.

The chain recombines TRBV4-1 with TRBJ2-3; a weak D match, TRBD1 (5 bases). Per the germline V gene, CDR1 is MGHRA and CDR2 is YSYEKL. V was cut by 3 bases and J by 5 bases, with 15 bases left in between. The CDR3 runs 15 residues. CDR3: CASSHRVEGEDTQYF. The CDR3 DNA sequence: TGCGCCAGCAGCCACAGGGTGGAAGGTGAAGATACGCAGTATTTT.

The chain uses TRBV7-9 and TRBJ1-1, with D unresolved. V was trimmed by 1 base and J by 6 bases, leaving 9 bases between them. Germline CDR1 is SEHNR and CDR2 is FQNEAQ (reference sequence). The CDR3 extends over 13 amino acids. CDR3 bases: TGTGCCAGCAGCTTAGGGTCTGGCTCTGAAGCTTTCTTT. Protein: CASSLGSGSEAFF.

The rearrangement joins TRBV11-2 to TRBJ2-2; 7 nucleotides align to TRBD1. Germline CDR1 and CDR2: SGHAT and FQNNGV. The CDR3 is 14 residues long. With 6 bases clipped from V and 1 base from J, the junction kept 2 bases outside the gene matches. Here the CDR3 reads CASRGQLNTGELFF. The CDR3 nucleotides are TGTGCCAGCAGGGGACAGTTGAACACCGGGGAGCTGTTTTTT.

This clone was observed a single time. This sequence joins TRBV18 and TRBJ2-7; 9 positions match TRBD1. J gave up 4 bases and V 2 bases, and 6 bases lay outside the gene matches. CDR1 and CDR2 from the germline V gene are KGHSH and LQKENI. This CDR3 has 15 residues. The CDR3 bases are TGTGCCAGCTCACCAATTGGGACAGGGTTGTACGAGCAGTACTTC. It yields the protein CASSPIGTGLYEQYF.

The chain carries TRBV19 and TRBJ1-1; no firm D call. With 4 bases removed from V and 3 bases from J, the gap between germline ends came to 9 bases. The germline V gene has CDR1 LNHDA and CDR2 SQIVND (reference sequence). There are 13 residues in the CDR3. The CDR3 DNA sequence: TGTGCCAGTAGTAAGGCGGCGCACACTGAAGCTTTCTTT. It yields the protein CASSKAAHTEAFF.

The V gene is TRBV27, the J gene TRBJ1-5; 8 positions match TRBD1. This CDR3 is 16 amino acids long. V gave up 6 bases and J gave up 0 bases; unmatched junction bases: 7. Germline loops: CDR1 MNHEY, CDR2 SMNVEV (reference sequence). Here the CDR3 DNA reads TGTGCCAGCAGAACGACAGGGGATTATAGCAATCAGCCCCAGCATTTT. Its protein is CASRTTGDYSNQPQHF.

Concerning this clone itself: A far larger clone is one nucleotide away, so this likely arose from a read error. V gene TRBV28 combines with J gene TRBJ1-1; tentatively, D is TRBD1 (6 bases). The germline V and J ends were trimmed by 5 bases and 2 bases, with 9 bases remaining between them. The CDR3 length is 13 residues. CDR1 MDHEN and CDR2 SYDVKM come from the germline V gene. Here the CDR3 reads CASSQQGNTEAFF. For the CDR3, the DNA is TGTGCCAGCAGTCAACAGGGCAACACTGAAGCTTTCTTT. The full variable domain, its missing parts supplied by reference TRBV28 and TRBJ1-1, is DVKVTQSSRYLVKRTGEKVFLECVQDMDHENMFWYRQDPGLGLRLIYFSYDVKMKEKGDIPEGYSVSREKKERFSLILESASTNQTSMYLCASSQQGNTEAFFGQGTRLTVV.

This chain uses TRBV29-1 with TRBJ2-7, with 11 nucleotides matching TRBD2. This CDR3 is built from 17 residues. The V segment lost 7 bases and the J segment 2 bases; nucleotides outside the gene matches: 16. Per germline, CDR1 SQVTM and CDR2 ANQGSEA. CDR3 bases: TGCAGCGCCCTAGGGGGGACTAGCGGCCCAGGAACCTACGAGCAGTACTTC. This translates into CSALGGTSGPGTYEQYF.

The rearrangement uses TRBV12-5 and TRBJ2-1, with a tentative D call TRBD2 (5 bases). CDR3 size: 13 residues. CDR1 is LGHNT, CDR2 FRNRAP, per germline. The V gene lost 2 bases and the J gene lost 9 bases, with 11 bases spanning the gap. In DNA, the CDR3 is TGTGCTAGTGGTTTGACGAGGGCTGTTGAGCAGTTCTTC. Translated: CASGLTRAVEQFF.

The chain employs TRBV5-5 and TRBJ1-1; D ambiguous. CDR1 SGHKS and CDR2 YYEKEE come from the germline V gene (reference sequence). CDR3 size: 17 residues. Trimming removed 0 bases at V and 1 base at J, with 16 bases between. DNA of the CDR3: TGTGCCAGCAGCTTGGAGAGGCGGGCCAGGTCGAACACTGAAGCTTTCTTT. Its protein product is CASSLERRARSNTEAFF.